This T cell receptor beta chain was identified in a study of cytomegalovirus exposure and HLA in healthy donors. The primer mix had 60 Vbeta and 13 Jbeta primers. Sequencing used immunoSEQ multiplex PCR; TCRdb keeps in-frame clones, though not all of them. The sample yields approximately 72,000 clones, about 79% seen once. V was clipped by 2 bases and J by 4 bases; unmatched bases: 5. Germline V gene sequence: CDR1 SGHRS, CDR2 YFSETQ. This CDR3 is 15 amino acids long. This cohort consisted of healthy bone marrow donors. This sequence joins TRBV5-1 and TRBJ2-5; 10 nucleotides match TRBD2. Sequencing input: PBMCs. The clonotype originates from a male donor in good health and CMV-seropositive. The CDR3 bases are TGCGCCAGCAGCTTACTAGCGGGGAGGGGAGAGACCCAGTACTTC. This sequence encodes CASSLLAGRGETQYF.